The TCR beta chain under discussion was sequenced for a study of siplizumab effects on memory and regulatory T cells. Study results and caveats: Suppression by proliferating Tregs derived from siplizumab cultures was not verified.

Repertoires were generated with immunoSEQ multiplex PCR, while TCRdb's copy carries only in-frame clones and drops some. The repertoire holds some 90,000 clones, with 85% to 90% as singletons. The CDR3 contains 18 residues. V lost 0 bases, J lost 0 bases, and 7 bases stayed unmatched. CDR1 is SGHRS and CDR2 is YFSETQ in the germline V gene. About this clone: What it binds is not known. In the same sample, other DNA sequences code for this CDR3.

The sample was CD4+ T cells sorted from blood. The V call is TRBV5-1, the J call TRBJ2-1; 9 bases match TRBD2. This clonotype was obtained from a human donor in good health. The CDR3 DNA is TGCGCCAGCAGCTTGGGTCTTCTAGCGGGGAACTCCTACAATGAGCAGTTCTTC. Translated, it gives CASSLGLLAGNSYNEQFF.